The next 16 T cell receptor beta chains were all read from a single sample in a study of CD8+ T cells in alopecia areata. RNA extraction was followed by reverse transcription into cDNA, which acted as the sequencing template. Produced via immunoSEQ multiplex PCR; TCRdb's table is partial and in-frame only. The sample consists of hundreds of thousands of clones, around 62% of them appearing once. The sample here was CD4+ T cells sorted from blood, taken at week 0. These receptors all stem from a human donor with alopecia areata.

The chain couples TRBV20-1 to TRBJ1-2; tentative D call: TRBD1 (5 bases). This CDR3 is 10 amino acids long. Looked up from germline, CDR1 is DFQATT and CDR2 is SNEGSKA (reference sequence). The CDR3 DNA is TGCCGGGAGGGGAACTATGGCTACACCTTC. This gives the protein CREGNYGYTF.

V and J are TRBV30 and TRBJ1-2; D may be TRBD1 (6 bases). Germline V lookup: CDR1 GTSNPN, CDR2 SVGIG (reference sequence). The CDR3 is 13 amino acids. Trimming left V 5 bases short and J 7 bases short, with 17 bases between. The CDR3 sequence is CAWAAQGWSGYTF. The CDR3 DNA reads as TGTGCCTGGGCGGCGCAGGGGTGGTCTGGCTACACCTTC.

This chain connects TRBV5-1 to TRBJ1-2; 7 bases agree with TRBD1. The length of the CDR3 is 14 residues. V was pared by 4 bases and J by 2 bases, with 5 bases of the junction left unmatched. From germline, CDR1 is SGHRS and CDR2 YFSETQ. Here the CDR3 reads CASSRPGQNYGYTF. The CDR3 bases are TGCGCCAGCAGCCGACCGGGACAGAACTATGGCTACACCTTC.

The chain recombines TRBV30 with TRBJ2-7; 10 bases are a match to TRBD2. This CDR3 comprises 14 residues. Trimming removed 3 bases from V and 6 bases from J; junction bases left unmatched: 8. Germline V gene data show CDR1 as GTSNPN and CDR2 as SVGIG (reference sequence). The CDR3 region is CAWSKASGSFEQYF. The CDR3 DNA is TGTGCCTGGAGCAAGGCTAGCGGGAGTTTCGAGCAGTACTTC.

The chain has TRBV5-4 and TRBJ1-1; possible D gene TRBD1, 5 bases. CDR1 and CDR2 (germline): SGHNT, YYREEE (reference sequence). V was trimmed by 4 bases and J by 4 bases, leaving 14 bases between them. The length of the CDR3 is 14 residues. The CDR3 nucleotides read TGTGCCAGCAGCCCAATGGGGGGTAGCACTGAAGCTTTCTTT. Translated: CASSPMGGSTEAFF.

This clone was counted once. V is TRBV29-1 and J is TRBJ2-2, with TRBD2 identical over 8 bases. The CDR3 sequence is 15 residues long. The germline V gene has CDR1 SQVTM and CDR2 ANQGSEA. The V segment lost 7 bases and the J segment 2 bases; nucleotides outside the gene matches: 9. The CDR3 nucleotides read TGCAGCGCCCGGGGGGGCGAGACCAACACCGGGGAGCTGTTTTTT. Translation gives CSARGGETNTGELFF.

CDR3 in DNA: TGTGCCAGCAGCTTCGACAGGTCAGAGACCCAGTACTTC. This encodes CASSFDRSETQYF. This sequence joins TRBV7-2 and TRBJ2-5; maybe TRBD1 (6 bases). CDR3 length equals 13 residues. V lost 3 bases to trimming and J lost 4 bases, with 9 bases between them. Germline V lookup: CDR1 SGHTA, CDR2 FQGNSA.

J is TRBJ2-3 and V is TRBV29-1; D is unclear. Germline lookup yields CDR1 SQVTM and CDR2 ANQGSEA. The CDR3 is 14 residues long. Trimming stripped 4 bases from V and 1 base from J, with 12 bases between. As DNA, the CDR3 is TGCAGCGTTGGGGATTTCAGAGGCACAGATACGCAGTATTTT. Protein sequence: CSVGDFRGTDTQYF.

The chain combines TRBV30 with TRBJ1-3; D is unclear. The CDR3 is 14 amino acids. With 1 base removed from V and 0 bases from J, the gap between germline ends came to 7 bases. Germline lookup yields CDR1 GTSNPN and CDR2 SVGIG (reference sequence). The CDR3 DNA sequence: TGTGCCTGGAGTGCGACGGTCTCTGGAAACACCATATATTTT. Translating gives CAWSATVSGNTIYF.

A few counts support this clone. The V and J genes are TRBV14 and TRBJ2-7, with D possibly being TRBD1 (5 bases). The ends were cut back, 1 base at V and 4 bases at J, with 14 bases in the middle. Germline V gene data show CDR1 as SGHDN and CDR2 as FVKESK. The CDR3 has 15 amino acids. The CDR3 here is CASSQARQGMYEQYF. The CDR3 coding sequence is TGTGCCAGCAGCCAAGCGCGGCAGGGAATGTACGAGCAGTACTTC.

This rearrangement joins TRBV29-1 to TRBJ1-2, with a possible D match to TRBD1 (5 bases). In germline, CDR1 is SQVTM, CDR2 ANQGSEA. The CDR3 is made up of 15 amino acids. The germline V and J ends were trimmed by 6 bases and 5 bases, with 22 bases remaining between them. CDR3 loop: CSVSPSTGVKYGYTF. The CDR3 DNA reads as TGCAGCGTGAGCCCCAGTACGGGGGTGAAATATGGCTACACCTTC.

The rearrangement links TRBV30 to TRBJ2-7; perhaps TRBD2 as D (6 bases). V lost 0 bases and J lost 6, with 9 bases in between. This CDR3 is built from 12 residues. Germline V lookup: CDR1 GTSNPN, CDR2 SVGIG (reference sequence). This CDR3 reads CAWSVMGGEQYF. As DNA, the CDR3 is TGTGCCTGGAGTGTAATGGGGGGCGAGCAGTACTTC.

The chain uses TRBV5-4 and TRBJ1-4, with TRBD1 matching over 7 bases. CDR3 length equals 14 residues. Germline CDR1 SGHNT, CDR2 YYREEE (reference sequence). V trimming: 3 bases; J trimming: 6 bases; junction bases outside the gene matches: 5. CDR3 nucleotides: TGTGCCAGCAGCTCCCAGGGGGGAGATGAAAAACTGTTTTTT. Protein sequence: CASSSQGGDEKLFF.

There are a few counts of this clone. The chain uses TRBV4-1 and TRBJ1-4, with a tentative D call TRBD1 (6 bases). This CDR3 contains 17 residues. V lost 5 bases, J lost 3 bases, and 19 bases lay in between. The germline V gene encodes CDR1 MGHRA and CDR2 YSYEKL. The CDR3 here is CASSVRDTRGANEKLFF. The CDR3 DNA is TGCGCCAGCAGCGTTCGGGACACCCGGGGTGCTAATGAAAAACTGTTTTTT.

The count of this clone is one. The chain joins TRBV30 to TRBJ2-3; maybe TRBD2 (5 bases). Germline CDR1 is GTSNPN and CDR2 is SVGIG (reference sequence). The CDR3 loop spans 15 amino acids. The V end lost 3 bases, the J end lost 0 bases, and 13 bases lay between the germline ends. CDR3 nucleotides: TGTGCCTGGAGCGGTCAGCGGATTAGCACAGATACGCAGTATTTT. It translates to CAWSGQRISTDTQYF.

There are a few counts of this clone. The sample has other DNA sequences that encode this CDR3 too. The chain combines TRBV7-2 with TRBJ1-5; tentative D call: TRBD1 (5 bases). The germline CDR1 and CDR2 sequences are SGHTA and FQGNSA. CDR3 length: 15 residues. Trimming stripped 4 bases from V and 0 bases from J, with 10 bases between. CDR3 in DNA: TGTGCCAGCAGCTCTGGACAAGGTAGCAATCAGCCCCAGCATTTT. As protein: CASSSGQGSNQPQHF.